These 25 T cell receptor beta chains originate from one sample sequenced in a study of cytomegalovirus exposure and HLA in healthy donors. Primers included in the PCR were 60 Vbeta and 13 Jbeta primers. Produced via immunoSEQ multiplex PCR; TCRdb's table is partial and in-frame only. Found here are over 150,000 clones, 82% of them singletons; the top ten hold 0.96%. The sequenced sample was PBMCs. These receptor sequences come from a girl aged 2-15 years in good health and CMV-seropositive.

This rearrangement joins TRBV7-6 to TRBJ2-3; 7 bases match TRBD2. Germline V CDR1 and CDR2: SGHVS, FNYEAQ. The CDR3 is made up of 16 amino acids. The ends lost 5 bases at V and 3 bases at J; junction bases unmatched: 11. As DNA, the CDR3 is TGTGCCAGCAGCGGATCGGGGGGTGGGGGAACAGATACGCAGTATTTT. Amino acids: CASSGSGGGGTDTQYF.

CDR3 bases: TGTGCCAGCAGGGATGTTGGGACTCTTACCTACGAGCAGTACTTC. Translating it yields CASRDVGTLTYEQYF. The chain recombines TRBV6-5 with TRBJ2-7; TRBD2 is a possible D gene (6 bases). CDR3 size: 15 residues. CDR1 MNHEY and CDR2 SVGAGI come from the germline V gene. V lost 6 bases and J 2 bases, leaving 17 bases between the germline ends.

CDR3 DNA sequence: TGTGCCACCGCCGCGGTAACAGGCCTCCAAGAGACCCAGTACTTC. Translating gives CATAAVTGLQETQYF. This chain uses TRBV6-1 with TRBJ2-5, with a possible D match to TRBD1 (5 bases). Trimming cost V 10 bases and J 1 base, with 19 bases left between them. CDR1 and CDR2 (germline): MNHNS, SASEGT. This CDR3 has 15 residues.

The CDR3 region is CASSLLAPTDTQYF. The CDR3 nucleotides read TGTGCCAGCAGTCTACTAGCGCCCACAGATACGCAGTATTTT. The chain carries TRBV2 and TRBJ2-3; 7 bases are a match to TRBD2. Losses at the gene ends were 5 bases for V and 2 bases for J; bases not matched to a gene: 4. From germline, CDR1 is SNHLY and CDR2 FYNNEI. This CDR3 is built from 14 residues.

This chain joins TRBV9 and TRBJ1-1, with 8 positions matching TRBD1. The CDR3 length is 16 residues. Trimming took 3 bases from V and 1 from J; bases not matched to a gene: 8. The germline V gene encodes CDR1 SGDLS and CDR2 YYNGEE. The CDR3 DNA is TGTGCCAGCAGCGCAGGGGGGGGGACAGGGAACACTGAAGCTTTCTTT. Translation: CASSAGGGTGNTEAFF.

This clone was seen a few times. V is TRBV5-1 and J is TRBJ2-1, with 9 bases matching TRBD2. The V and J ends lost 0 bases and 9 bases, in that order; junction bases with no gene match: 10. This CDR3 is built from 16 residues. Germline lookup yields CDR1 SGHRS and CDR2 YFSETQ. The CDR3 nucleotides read TGCGCCAGCAGCTTGGACAGTCTAGCGGGATTGTCTGAGCAGTTCTTC. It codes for CASSLDSLAGLSEQFF.

CDR3 nucleotides: TGTGCCAGCACCAGACGGGAGGGGGCTTGGGTTCAGCCCCAGCATTTT. Protein: CASTRREGAWVQPQHF. This rearrangement joins TRBV5-8 to TRBJ1-5; TRBD1 matches at 7 bases. The V segment lost 6 bases and the J segment 6 bases; nucleotides outside the gene matches: 15. The CDR3 spans 16 residues. CDR1 is SGHTS, CDR2 YDEGEE, per germline.

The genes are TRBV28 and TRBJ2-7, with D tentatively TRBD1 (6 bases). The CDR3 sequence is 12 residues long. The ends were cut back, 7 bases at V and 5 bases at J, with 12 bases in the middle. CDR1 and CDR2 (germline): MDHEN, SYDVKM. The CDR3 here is CASTQGADEQYF. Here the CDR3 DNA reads TGTGCCAGCACACAGGGAGCGGACGAGCAGTACTTC.

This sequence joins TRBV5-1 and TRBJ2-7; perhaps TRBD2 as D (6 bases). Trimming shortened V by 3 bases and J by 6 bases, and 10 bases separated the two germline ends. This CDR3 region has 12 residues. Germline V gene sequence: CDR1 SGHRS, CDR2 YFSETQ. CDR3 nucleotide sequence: TGCGCCAGCAGCTCCGGGACTCTCGAGCAGTACTTC. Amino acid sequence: CASSSGTLEQYF.

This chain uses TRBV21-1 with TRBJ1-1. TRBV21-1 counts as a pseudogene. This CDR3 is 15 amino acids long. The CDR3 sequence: CASSKALGRVSEAFF. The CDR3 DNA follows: TGTGCCAGCAGCAAAGCGCTCGGGAGAGTCTCTGAAGCTTTCTTT.

This CDR3 reads CASSLVGSGSEKLFF. The CDR3 DNA is TGTGCCAGCAGCTTAGTGGGGAGTGGTTCGGAAAAACTGTTTTTT. V is TRBV7-2 and J is TRBJ1-4; D is uncertain. The CDR3 is 15 residues long. Trimming took off 1 base at V and 8 bases at J, with 14 bases between the two ends. Germline V gene data show CDR1 as SGHTA and CDR2 as FQGNSA.

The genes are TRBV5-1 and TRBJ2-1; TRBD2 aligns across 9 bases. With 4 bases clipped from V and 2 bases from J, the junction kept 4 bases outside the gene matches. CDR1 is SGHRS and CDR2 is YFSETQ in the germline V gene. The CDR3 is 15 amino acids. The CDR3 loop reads CASSREREAYNEQFF. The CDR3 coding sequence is TGCGCCAGCAGCCGCGAGCGGGAGGCCTACAATGAGCAGTTCTTC.

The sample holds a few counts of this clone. Here the CDR3 DNA reads TGTGCCAGCAGCCCCTGGGGGGGAACTGAAGCTTTCTTT. This translates into CASSPWGGTEAFF. This sequence joins TRBV7-2 and TRBJ1-1, with TRBD1 as a possible D gene (5 bases). The germline V and J ends were trimmed by 5 bases and 5 bases, with 12 bases remaining between them. This CDR3 contains 13 residues. Germline V gene sequence: CDR1 SGHTA, CDR2 FQGNSA.

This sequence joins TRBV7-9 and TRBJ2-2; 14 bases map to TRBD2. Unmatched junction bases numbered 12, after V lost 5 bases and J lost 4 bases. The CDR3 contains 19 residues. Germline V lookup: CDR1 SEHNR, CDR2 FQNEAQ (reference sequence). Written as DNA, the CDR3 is TGTGCCAGCAGCCCGAGACTAGCGGGAGGGCGATGGGGCACCGGGGAGCTGTTTTTT. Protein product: CASSPRLAGGRWGTGELFF. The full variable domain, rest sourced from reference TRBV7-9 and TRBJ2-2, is DTGVSQNPRHKITKRGQNVTFRCDPISEHNRLYWYRQTLGQGPEFLTYFQNEAQLEKSRLLSDRFSAERPKGSFSTLEIQRTEQGDSAMYLCASSPRLAGGRWGTGELFFGEGSRLTVL.

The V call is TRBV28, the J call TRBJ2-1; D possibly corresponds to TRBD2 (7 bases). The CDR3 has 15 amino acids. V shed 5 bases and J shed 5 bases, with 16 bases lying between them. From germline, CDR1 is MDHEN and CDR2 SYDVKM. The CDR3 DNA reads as TGTGCCAGCAGTACAAGGGGGGGGCCCCACAATGAGCAGTTCTTC. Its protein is CASSTRGGPHNEQFF. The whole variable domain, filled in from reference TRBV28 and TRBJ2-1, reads DVKVTQSSRYLVKRTGEKVFLECVQDMDHENMFWYRQDPGLGLRLIYFSYDVKMKEKGDIPEGYSVSREKKERFSLILESASTNQTSMYLCASSTRGGPHNEQFFGPGTRLTVL.

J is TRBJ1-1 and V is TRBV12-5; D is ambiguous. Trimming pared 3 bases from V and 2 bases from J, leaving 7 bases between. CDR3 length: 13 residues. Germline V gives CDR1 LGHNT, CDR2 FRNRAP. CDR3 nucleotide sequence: TGTGCTAGTGGTTTATCATCAAACACTGAAGCTTTCTTT. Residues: CASGLSSNTEAFF.

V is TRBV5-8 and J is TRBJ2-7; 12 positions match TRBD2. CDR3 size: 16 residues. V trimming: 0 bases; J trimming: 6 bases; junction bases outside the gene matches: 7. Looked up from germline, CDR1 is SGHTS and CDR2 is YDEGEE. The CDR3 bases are TGTGCCAGCAGCTTGGTCCCGGGACTAGCGGGCTTCGAGCAGTACTTC. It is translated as CASSLVPGLAGFEQYF.

The CDR3 coding sequence is TGTGCCAGCAGCTTGTACCTAGCGGGAAGGGTAGACACCGGGGAGCTGTTTTTT. Its translation is CASSLYLAGRVDTGELFF. This chain uses TRBV5-6 with TRBJ2-2; 9 bases match TRBD2. The CDR3 runs 18 residues. Germline V CDR1 and CDR2: SGHDT, YYEEEE. J gave up 3 bases and V 1 base, and 10 bases lay outside the gene matches. The full variable domain, completed using reference TRBV5-6 and TRBJ2-2, is DAGVTQSPTHLIKTRGQQVTLRCSPKSGHDTVSWYQQALGQGPQFIFQYYEEEERQRGNFPDRFSGHQFPNYSSELNVNALLLGDSALYLCASSLYLAGRVDTGELFFGEGSRLTVL.

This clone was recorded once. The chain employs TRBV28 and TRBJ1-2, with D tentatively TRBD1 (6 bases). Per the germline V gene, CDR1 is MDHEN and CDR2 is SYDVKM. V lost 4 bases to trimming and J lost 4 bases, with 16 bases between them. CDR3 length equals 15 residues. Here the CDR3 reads CASSSSPQGSYGYTF. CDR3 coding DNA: TGTGCCAGCAGTTCCTCTCCCCAGGGGTCCTATGGCTACACCTTC.

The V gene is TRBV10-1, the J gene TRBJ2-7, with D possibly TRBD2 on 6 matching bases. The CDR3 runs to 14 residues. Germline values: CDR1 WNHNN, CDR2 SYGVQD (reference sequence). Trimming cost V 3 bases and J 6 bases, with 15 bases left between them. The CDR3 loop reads CASSDREQQFEQYF. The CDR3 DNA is TGCGCCAGCAGTGACCGGGAGCAACAATTCGAGCAGTACTTC.

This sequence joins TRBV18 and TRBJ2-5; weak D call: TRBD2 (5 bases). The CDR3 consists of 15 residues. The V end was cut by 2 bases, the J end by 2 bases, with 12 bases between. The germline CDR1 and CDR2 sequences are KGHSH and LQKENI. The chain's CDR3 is CASSPTASGQETQYF. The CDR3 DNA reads TGTGCCAGCTCACCAACGGCAAGCGGACAAGAGACCCAGTACTTC.

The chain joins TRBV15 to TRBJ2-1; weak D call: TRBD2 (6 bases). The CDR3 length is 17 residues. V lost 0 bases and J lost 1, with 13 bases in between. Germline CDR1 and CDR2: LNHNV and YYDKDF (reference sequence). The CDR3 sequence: CATSRDREIRSYNEQFF. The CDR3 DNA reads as TGTGCCACCAGCAGAGACCGGGAGATCAGATCCTACAATGAGCAGTTCTTC.

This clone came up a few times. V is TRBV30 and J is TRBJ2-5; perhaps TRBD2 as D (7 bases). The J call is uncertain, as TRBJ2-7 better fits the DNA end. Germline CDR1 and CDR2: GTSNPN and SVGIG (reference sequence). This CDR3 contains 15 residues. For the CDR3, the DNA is TGTGCCTGGAGTACGGGGGGCTATAGCTCCTACGAGCAGTACTTC. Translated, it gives CAWSTGGYSSYEQYF.

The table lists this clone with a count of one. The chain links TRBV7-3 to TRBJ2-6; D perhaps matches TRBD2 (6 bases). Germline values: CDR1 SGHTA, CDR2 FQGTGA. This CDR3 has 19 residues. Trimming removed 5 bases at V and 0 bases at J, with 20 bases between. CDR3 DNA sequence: TGTGCCAGCAGCCCAAAGGCGGCTAGCGCCCACTCTGGGGCCAACGTCCTGACTTTC. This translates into CASSPKAASAHSGANVLTF.

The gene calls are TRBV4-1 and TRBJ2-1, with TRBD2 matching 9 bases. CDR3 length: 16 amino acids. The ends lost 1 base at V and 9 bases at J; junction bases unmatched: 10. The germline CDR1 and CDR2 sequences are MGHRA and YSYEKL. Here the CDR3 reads CASSQVSSGKDSEQFF. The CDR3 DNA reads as TGCGCCAGCAGCCAAGTTTCTAGCGGGAAGGATAGTGAGCAGTTCTTC.